This passage covers 31 T cell receptor beta chains from one sample sequenced in a study of blood T cell repertoires in COVID-19. TCRdb's table, derived via immunoSEQ multiplex PCR, lists solely in-frame clones and lacks some. The data show some 160,000 clones, around three quarters seen once. Sequencing used PBMCs or T cells enriched from blood (not recorded which). The receptors were gathered from a woman between 70 and 85 years old in a cohort exposed to, infected with or recovered from COVID-19 (not recorded which).

This clone has only a few counts. The chain is built from TRBV9 and TRBJ2-7; 13 bases are a match to TRBD2. The V gene's germline CDR1 is SGDLS and CDR2 YYNGEE. After removal of 4 bases from V and 5 bases from J, the junction contained 15 bases not matched to a gene. CDR3 length equals 18 residues. The CDR3 spells CASSPGLAGAGFSHEQYF. Written as DNA, the CDR3 is TGTGCCAGCAGCCCAGGACTAGCGGGAGCGGGATTTTCCCACGAGCAGTACTTC.

V and J are TRBV30 and TRBJ1-3, with D unclear. Germline CDR1 GTSNPN, CDR2 SVGIG (reference sequence). Trimming pared 0 bases from V and 0 bases from J, leaving 6 bases between. This CDR3 contains 14 residues. The CDR3 sequence: CAWSVHTSGNTIYF. The CDR3 region has the DNA TGTGCCTGGAGTGTACATACCTCTGGAAACACCATATATTTT. The full variable domain, in which reference TRBV30 and TRBJ1-3 provide the parts outside the CDR3, is SQTIHQWPATLVQPVGSPLSLECTVEGTSNPNLYWYRQAAGRGLQLLFYSVGIGQISSEVPQNLSASRPQDRQFILSSKKLLLSDSGFYLCAWSVHTSGNTIYFGEGSWLTVV.

This chain links TRBV11-3 with TRBJ2-7; D is possibly TRBD1 (5 bases). Per the germline V gene, CDR1 is SGHNT and CDR2 is YENEEA. This CDR3 contains 12 residues. V was pared by 9 bases and J by 3 bases, with 12 bases between. Here the CDR3 DNA reads TGTGCCAGTGGCCTCAGGGACTACGAGCAGTACTTC. It codes for CASGLRDYEQYF.

Note on this clone: The same CDR3 also results from other DNA sequences found in this sample. This chain connects TRBV5-1 to TRBJ1-1; 12 nucleotides match TRBD1. Germline CDR1 is SGHRS and CDR2 is YFSETQ. This CDR3 has 16 residues. Trimming at V came to 4 bases and at J to 5 bases, leaving 9 bases not matched to a gene. CDR3 loop: CASSPGTGGAGTEAFF. The CDR3 DNA follows: TGCGCCAGCAGCCCCGGGACAGGGGGCGCGGGAACTGAAGCTTTCTTT.

The V gene is TRBV7-2, the J gene TRBJ2-3; D is undetermined. The ends were cut back, 1 base at V and 4 bases at J, with 15 bases in the middle. CDR1 and CDR2 (germline): SGHTA, FQGNSA. The CDR3 consists of 16 residues. Here the CDR3 DNA reads TGTGCCAGCAGCTTAGGAAGCACCACCCCGGCAGATACGCAGTATTTT. Amino acids: CASSLGSTTPADTQYF.

The rearrangement joins TRBV5-5 to TRBJ2-4, with D hard to call. This CDR3 has 17 amino acids. Germline V lookup: CDR1 SGHKS, CDR2 YYEKEE (reference sequence). V shed 4 bases and J shed 7 bases, with 24 bases lying between them. The chain's CDR3 is CASSRSPSPLAGNIQYF. For the CDR3, the DNA is TGTGCCAGCAGCCGGTCCCCCAGCCCGTTGGCCGGGAACATTCAGTACTTC.

This chain uses TRBV3-1 (or the pseudogene TRBV3-2) with TRBJ2-6; tentatively, D is TRBD1 (6 bases). CDR3 size: 19 residues. Germline assignment: CDR1 LGHDT and CDR2 YNNKEL (reference sequence). V lost 1 base and J lost 0, with 16 bases in between. CDR3 sequence reads: CASSQVARQVSSGANVLTF. DNA for the CDR3: TGTGCCAGCAGCCAAGTTGCCCGACAGGTATCCTCTGGGGCCAACGTCCTGACTTTC.

This clone was recorded a few times. The V gene is TRBV9, the J gene TRBJ2-2; D is ambiguous. The germline CDR1 and CDR2 sequences are SGDLS and YYNGEE. The CDR3 consists of 14 residues. Trimming stripped 0 bases from V and 6 bases from J, with 9 bases between. The CDR3 sequence: CASSVEQVAGELFF. The DNA for the CDR3 is TGTGCCAGCAGCGTAGAGCAGGTGGCCGGGGAGCTGTTTTTT.

This clone was seen a single time. CDR3 loop: CASNRRGQEGETQYF. CDR3 coding DNA: TGCGCCAGCAACCGCCGCGGGCAGGAGGGAGAGACCCAGTACTTC. The V and J genes are TRBV5-1 and TRBJ2-5; weak D call: TRBD2 (6 bases). Germline V gene lookup returns CDR1 SGHRS and CDR2 YFSETQ. This CDR3 contains 15 residues. Trimming took 6 bases from V and 4 from J, leaving 19 bases between them.

This sequence joins TRBV6-5 and TRBJ2-7, with TRBD2 identical over 8 bases. Germline V gene data show CDR1 as MNHEY and CDR2 as SVGAGI. V gave up 6 bases and J gave up 6 bases; unmatched junction bases: 7. This CDR3 is 13 amino acids long. The CDR3 reads CASREREWGEQYF. In nucleotides, the CDR3 is TGTGCCAGCAGAGAGCGGGAGTGGGGCGAGCAGTACTTC.

The chain uses TRBV7-2 and TRBJ2-1; D gene ambiguous. The CDR3 is made up of 11 amino acids. Trimming took 6 bases from V and 9 from J, leaving 9 bases between them. Germline V gene sequence: CDR1 SGHTA, CDR2 FQGNSA. Written as DNA, the CDR3 is TGTGCCAGCAGTCAGGCGAGTGAGCAGTTCTTC. Protein product: CASSQASEQFF.

This sequence joins TRBV19 and TRBJ2-7, with 8 bases identical to TRBD1. The CDR3 is 16 amino acids. The germline CDR1 and CDR2 sequences are LNHDA and SQIVND (reference sequence). The trim removed 3 bases at V and 5 bases at J, leaving 12 bases unmatched. The CDR3 region has the DNA TGTGCCAGTAGTATTTATGGCCGGACAGGGATTCACGAGCAGTACTTC. Protein product: CASSIYGRTGIHEQYF.

The chain employs TRBV4-1 and TRBJ2-7, with D unresolved. CDR1 is MGHRA, CDR2 YSYEKL, per germline. V dropped 0 bases and J dropped 5 bases, with 14 bases sitting between them. CDR3 length equals 15 residues. CDR3 sequence (DNA): TGCGCCAGCAGCCAAGAATTCAGGCCCCTCGACGAGCAGTACTTC. It translates to CASSQEFRPLDEQYF.

The V and J genes are TRBV4-2 and TRBJ1-1; no definite D call. V shed 3 bases and J shed 0 bases, with 11 bases lying between them. Germline-derived CDR1 and CDR2 are LGHNA and YNFKEQ. The CDR3 length is 15 residues. The CDR3 DNA reads as TGTGCCAGCAGCCACGAGGTGAGCGTGAACACTGAAGCTTTCTTT. Residues: CASSHEVSVNTEAFF.

The V gene is TRBV5-1, the J gene TRBJ2-3; 9 bases agree with TRBD2. The CDR3 is made up of 16 amino acids. Germline values: CDR1 SGHRS, CDR2 YFSETQ. V gave up 4 bases and J gave up 0 bases; unmatched junction bases: 6. CDR3 in DNA: TGCGCCAGCAGCCCGGGACTAGCAAGTAGCACAGATACGCAGTATTTT. Protein sequence: CASSPGLASSTDTQYF.

As for this clone: The same CDR3 can be traced to other DNA sequences in this sample. This chain uses TRBV5-1 with TRBJ1-3; D gene unclear. Trimming shortened V by 0 bases and J by 0 bases, and 7 bases separated the two germline ends. The V gene's germline CDR1 is SGHRS and CDR2 YFSETQ. The CDR3 sequence is 15 residues long. The CDR3 DNA sequence: TGCGCCAGCAGCTTGGGGGCCAGCTCTGGAAACACCATATATTTT. Residues: CASSLGASSGNTIYF.

The chain carries TRBV11-3 and TRBJ2-1, with D possibly being TRBD2 (5 bases). The length of the CDR3 is 15 residues. Germline V gives CDR1 SGHNT, CDR2 YENEEA. With 2 bases removed from V and 4 bases from J, the gap between germline ends came to 12 bases. CDR3 region: CASSLSGSNYNEQFF. In DNA, the CDR3 is TGTGCCAGCAGCTTAAGCGGCTCAAATTACAATGAGCAGTTCTTC.

The rearrangement links TRBV6-5 to TRBJ2-7; D is possibly TRBD1 (7 bases). The CDR3 spans 16 residues. Germline assignment: CDR1 MNHEY and CDR2 SVGAGI. Trimming cost V 2 bases and J 2 bases, with 16 bases left between them. The CDR3 nucleotides are TGTGCCAGCAGTTACGGGGGGACAGCAACCCCCTACGAGCAGTACTTC. This encodes CASSYGGTATPYEQYF.

This clone has ten or more counts. The V and J genes are TRBV14 and TRBJ2-7, with 11 bases lining up with TRBD2. The V gene end was trimmed by 3 bases and the J gene end by 7 bases; junction bases not matched to a gene: 2. The germline V gene encodes CDR1 SGHDN and CDR2 FVKESK. The CDR3 has 13 amino acids. The CDR3 is CASSQRLAGEQYF. Written as DNA, the CDR3 is TGTGCCAGCAGCCAGCGACTAGCGGGGGAGCAGTACTTC.

This chain links TRBV7-3 with TRBJ1-2, with D unresolved. The CDR3 is 13 amino acids. V was shortened by 0 bases and J by 7 bases, with 9 bases between the two germline ends. The germline CDR1 and CDR2 sequences are SGHTA and FQGTGA. CDR3 nucleotide sequence: TGTGCCAGCAGCTTAACTGCAGTCAGTGGCTACACCTTC. It yields the protein CASSLTAVSGYTF.

The gene calls are TRBV5-4 and TRBJ2-1; 8 bases fit TRBD1. The CDR3 totals 16 residues. Germline-derived CDR1 and CDR2 are SGHNT and YYREEE (reference sequence). V was pared by 2 bases and J by 5 bases, with 9 bases of the junction left unmatched. The CDR3 sequence: CASSFRRDRTNNEQFF. The CDR3 coding sequence is TGTGCCAGCAGCTTTAGAAGGGACAGGACGAACAATGAGCAGTTCTTC.

The chain links TRBV11-2 to TRBJ2-3; 8 bases are shared with TRBD2. This CDR3 spans 18 amino acids. CDR1 is SGHAT, CDR2 FQNNGV, per germline. Trimming took 5 bases from V and 0 from J; bases not matched to a gene: 13. CDR3 bases: TGTGCCAGCAGCGTAAGGGCGGGAGGCTTTGTAAGCACAGATACGCAGTATTTT. Its translation is CASSVRAGGFVSTDTQYF.

This chain connects TRBV12-3 or TRBV12-4 to TRBJ1-5, with D unclear. The ends were cut back, 3 bases at V and 5 bases at J, with 5 bases in the middle. This CDR3 region has 12 residues. In DNA form, the CDR3 reads TGTGCCAGCAGTTTGAGTCATCAGCCCCAGCATTTT. Translation gives CASSLSHQPQHF.

This chain links TRBV27 with TRBJ2-1, with TRBD2 matching over 7 bases. The junction had 11 bases not matched to a gene; V was cut back by 6 bases and J by 6 bases. This CDR3 has 15 residues. Per germline, CDR1 MNHEY and CDR2 SMNVEV (reference sequence). The CDR3 spells CASRGGLGMLNEQFF. CDR3 coding DNA: TGTGCCAGCAGGGGAGGACTAGGGATGCTCAATGAGCAGTTCTTC.

The J gene is TRBJ2-7, the V gene TRBV6-5; 11 nucleotides align to TRBD2. CDR1 MNHEY and CDR2 SVGAGI come from the germline V gene. The CDR3 consists of 14 residues. The junction had 5 bases not matched to a gene; V was cut back by 4 bases and J by 6 bases. This CDR3 is CASSLLAGEGEQYF. CDR3 nucleotide sequence: TGTGCCAGCAGTTTACTAGCGGGGGAAGGCGAGCAGTACTTC.

The chain recombines TRBV2 with TRBJ2-7; D is undetermined. There are 12 residues in the CDR3. V was pared by 5 bases and J by 0 bases, with 5 bases between. The germline gives CDR1 SNHLY, CDR2 FYNNEI. As DNA, the CDR3 is TGTGCCAGCAGTCAGAACTCCTACGAGCAGTACTTC. Translated, it gives CASSQNSYEQYF.

This chain links TRBV15 with TRBJ1-5, with D tentatively TRBD1 (6 bases). Germline V gives CDR1 LNHNV, CDR2 YYDKDF (reference sequence). V lost 0 bases, J lost 5 bases, and 14 bases lay in between. The CDR3 length is 16 residues. The CDR3 loop reads CATSRDRAGEYQPQHF. CDR3 nucleotide sequence: TGTGCCACCAGCAGAGATAGGGCAGGGGAGTATCAGCCCCAGCATTTT.

This chain uses TRBV10-1 with TRBJ2-3, with TRBD2 identical over 7 bases. Germline loops: CDR1 WNHNN, CDR2 SYGVQD (reference sequence). V lost 8 bases, J lost 1 base, and 12 bases stayed unmatched. This CDR3 is 16 amino acids long. The CDR3: CASEHSLAERTDTQYF. The CDR3 DNA is TGCGCCAGCGAACACAGTCTAGCGGAACGCACAGATACGCAGTATTTT.

A single count supports this clone. DNA of the CDR3: TGCAGCGTTGAGGGAGGACAGGGGGGAGTGGACATTCAGTACTTC. Protein product: CSVEGGQGGVDIQYF. The chain has TRBV29-1 and TRBJ2-4, with TRBD1 matching 10 bases. The CDR3 runs 15 residues. The ends lost 3 bases at V and 8 bases at J; junction bases unmatched: 10. Germline CDR1 and CDR2: SQVTM and ANQGSEA.

The chain has TRBV3-1 (or the pseudogene TRBV3-2) and TRBJ1-5; D may be TRBD1 (6 bases). The CDR3 extends over 15 amino acids. V lost 1 base, J lost 5 bases, and 12 bases lay in between. Germline CDR1 reads LGHDT; CDR2 reads YNNKEL (reference sequence). The CDR3 loop reads CASSQAGGWDQPQHF. CDR3 nucleotides: TGTGCCAGCAGCCAAGCTGGGGGCTGGGATCAGCCCCAGCATTTT.

With regard to this clone: One junction end disagrees with the germline gene, perhaps due to a read error. The chain has TRBV5-6 and TRBJ1-3, with D possibly TRBD1 on 5 matching bases. This CDR3 spans 16 amino acids. Germline values: CDR1 SGHDT, CDR2 YYEEEE. In nucleotides, the CDR3 is TGTGCCAGCAGCCCACCGTCAGGGCGCTCTGGAAGCACCATATATTTT. It is translated as CASSPPSGRSGSTIYF.